This record concerns one T cell receptor (beta chain) sequence. In the original workflow: The assay estimated nucleated cells by amplifying reference gene primers. Profiled with immunoSEQ multiplex PCR; TCRdb holds only in-frame clones, not every one. That table furnishes V, J and clone size, whereas the DNA furnished D and trimming. The sample shows a few hundred thousand clones, almost 90% of them seen only once. The CDR3 is 15 residues long. Germline CDR1 SNHLY, CDR2 FYNNEI. Germline trimming cut 6 bases from V and 8 bases from J; bases unmatched to any gene: 14. The source of the sample is a study of blood T cell repertoires in COVID-19. Whole-study context: PBMCs, B-cell-depleted T cells, or T cells were the source of the cDNA or gDNA that made up the material.

All enrollees were roughly 18 to 90 years old and from under 25 US areas. Categorization into cohorts depended on clinical history that participants reported. The J gene is TRBJ2-3, the V gene TRBV2; the match to TRBD1 covers 7 bases. This clonotype was obtained from a woman under 30 with acute COVID-19. The sequenced material came from PBMCs or T cells enriched from blood (not recorded which). The CDR3 sequence: CASRVGQARDATQYF. CDR3 nucleotide sequence: TGTGCCAGCAGAGTTGGACAGGCCCGGGACGCTACGCAGTATTTT. The full variable domain, in which reference TRBV2 and TRBJ2-3 provide the parts outside the CDR3, is EPEVTQTPSHQVTQMGQEVILRCVPISNHLYFYWYRQILGQKVEFLVSFYNNEISEKSEIFDDQFSVERPDGSNFTLKIRSTKLEDSAMYFCASRVGQARDATQYFGPGTRLTVL.